The 29 T cell receptor beta chains presented below share a single source sample, sequenced in a study of blood T cell repertoires in COVID-19. TCRdb's table, derived via immunoSEQ multiplex PCR, lists solely in-frame clones and lacks some. The table has roughly 380,000 clones, over 75% seen once. Material: PBMCs or T cells enriched from blood (not recorded which). These receptor sequences come from a young man who had recovered from COVID-19.

V and J are TRBV6-1 and TRBJ2-2, with 9 bases aligning to TRBD1. V gave up 4 bases and J gave up 4 bases; unmatched junction bases: 7. Per germline, CDR1 MNHNS and CDR2 SASEGT. The CDR3 spans 16 residues. In DNA form, the CDR3 reads TGTGCCAGCAGTGGCGCCGGGACAGGGCGCACCGGGGAGCTGTTTTTT. Protein product: CASSGAGTGRTGELFF.

This clone has more than one count but fewer than ten. V is TRBV5-1 and J is TRBJ1-5, with 9 bases aligning to TRBD1. The CDR3 extends over 13 amino acids. V shed 4 bases and J 7 bases; nucleotides not matched to a gene: 3. Germline V CDR1 and CDR2: SGHRS, YFSETQ. CDR3 in DNA: TGCGCCAGCAGCAGGACAGGGGAACAGCCCCAGCATTTT. Amino acids: CASSRTGEQPQHF.

The V call is TRBV5-6, the J call TRBJ1-6; 11 positions match TRBD1. After removal of 1 base from V and 8 bases from J, the junction contained 5 bases not matched to a gene. The germline gives CDR1 SGHDT, CDR2 YYEEEE. CDR3 size: 16 residues. CDR3 nucleotides: TGTGCCAGCAGCTTGTCGGACAGGGGGCCGGATTCACCCCTCCACTTT. It yields the protein CASSLSDRGPDSPLHF.

CDR3 in amino acids: CASSDTGGNGYTF. The CDR3 DNA reads TGTGCCAGCAGTGACACAGGGGGTAATGGCTACACCTTC. The chain combines TRBV6-1 with TRBJ1-2; 8 bases fit TRBD1. V was pared by 3 bases and J by 6 bases, with 3 bases of the junction left unmatched. CDR1 and CDR2 (germline): MNHNS, SASEGT. The CDR3 runs 13 residues.

With respect to this clone: Other DNA sequences in the sample encode the same CDR3. This chain links TRBV4-2 with TRBJ1-5; the D gene is possibly TRBD1 (6 bases). Germline lookup yields CDR1 LGHNA and CDR2 YNFKEQ. This CDR3 has 13 amino acids. The V gene lost 0 bases and the J gene lost 6 bases, with 6 bases spanning the gap. The CDR3 spells CASSQDRGQPQHF. CDR3 bases: TGTGCCAGCAGCCAAGACAGGGGTCAGCCCCAGCATTTT.

This clone appeared a single time. V gene TRBV5-6 combines with J gene TRBJ1-5, with TRBD1 matching 7 bases. V dropped 2 bases and J dropped 0; count of bases not matched to a gene: 5. The CDR3 has 16 amino acids. Germline CDR1 is SGHDT and CDR2 is YYEEEE. The CDR3 is CASSFRDRASNQPQHF. The CDR3 DNA sequence: TGTGCCAGCAGCTTCCGCGACAGGGCTAGCAATCAGCCCCAGCATTTT.

A few counts support this clone. V is TRBV18 and J is TRBJ1-2; TRBD1 might be the D (5 bases). V dropped 3 bases and J dropped 6 bases, with 11 bases sitting between them. Germline-derived CDR1 and CDR2 are KGHSH and LQKENI. The CDR3 sequence is 13 residues long. The CDR3 nucleotides are TGTGCCAGCTCACCGGGGACTCGGGATGGCTACACCTTC. Amino acids: CASSPGTRDGYTF.

This chain connects TRBV18 to TRBJ2-6; D may be TRBD2 (6 bases). V lost 8 bases and J 0 bases, leaving 17 bases between the germline ends. The germline V gene has CDR1 KGHSH and CDR2 LQKENI. The CDR3 runs to 17 residues. This CDR3 reads CASPNQPGDSGANVLTF. CDR3 bases: TGTGCCAGCCCTAACCAACCGGGAGACTCTGGGGCCAACGTCCTGACTTTC.

V and J are TRBV2 and TRBJ1-2; D gene uncertain. V was pared by 8 bases and J by 3 bases, with 13 bases between. The CDR3 extends over 13 amino acids. CDR1 and CDR2 (germline): SNHLY, FYNNEI. In nucleotides, the CDR3 is TGTGCCAGCGCCCCGGACGGGGACTATGGCTACACCTTC. Translated: CASAPDGDYGYTF. The full variable domain, with the rest looked up from reference TRBV2 and TRBJ1-2, is EPEVTQTPSHQVTQMGQEVILRCVPISNHLYFYWYRQILGQKVEFLVSFYNNEISEKSEIFDDQFSVERPDGSNFTLKIRSTKLEDSAMYFCASAPDGDYGYTFGSGTRLTVV.

This chain connects TRBV30 to TRBJ2-3, with 12 nucleotides matching TRBD2. Germline V gene lookup returns CDR1 GTSNPN and CDR2 SVGIG (reference sequence). CDR3 length equals 15 residues. V was clipped by 5 bases and J by 2 bases; unmatched bases: 5. The CDR3 loop reads CAWSSGGAPTDTQYF. The CDR3 nucleotides read TGTGCCTGGTCTAGCGGGGGGGCCCCCACAGATACGCAGTATTTT.

The rearrangement uses TRBV27 and TRBJ1-2, with TRBD1 matching over 7 bases. V shed 4 bases and J 7 bases; nucleotides not matched to a gene: 15. Germline V gene lookup returns CDR1 MNHEY and CDR2 SMNVEV (reference sequence). The length of the CDR3 is 16 residues. The CDR3 protein is CASSSLLDRASTGYTF. The DNA of the CDR3 is TGTGCCAGCAGTTCCCTTTTAGACAGGGCGTCTACTGGCTACACCTTC.

This clone was seen a single time. The V and J genes are TRBV19 and TRBJ1-5, with D maybe TRBD1 (6 bases). This CDR3 region has 15 residues. Germline assignment: CDR1 LNHDA and CDR2 SQIVND (reference sequence). Trimming cost V 5 bases and J 3 bases, with 14 bases left between them. CDR3 DNA: TGTGCCAGTAGTTCCTTCAGGGGAGACAATCAGCCCCAGCATTTT. The encoded protein is CASSSFRGDNQPQHF. The full variable domain, in which reference TRBV19 and TRBJ1-5 provide the parts outside the CDR3, is DGGITQSPKYLFRKEGQNVTLSCEQNLNHDAMYWYRQDPGQGLRLIYYSQIVNDFQKGDIAEGYSVSREKKESFPLTVTSAQKNPTAFYLCASSSFRGDNQPQHFGDGTRLSIL.

The rearrangement links TRBV3-1 (or the pseudogene TRBV3-2) to TRBJ1-3; D uncertain. V was shortened by 4 bases and J by 4 bases, with 8 bases between the two germline ends. Germline V gene sequence: CDR1 LGHDT, CDR2 YNNKEL (reference sequence). The CDR3 consists of 13 residues. This CDR3 reads CASSLAGGNTIYF. CDR3 DNA sequence: TGTGCCAGCAGCCTAGCGGGAGGAAACACCATATATTTT.

The V gene is TRBV4-1, the J gene TRBJ2-7; tentatively, D is TRBD1 (6 bases). This CDR3 is built from 14 residues. The germline V and J ends were trimmed by 1 base and 4 bases, with 11 bases remaining between them. The germline CDR1 and CDR2 sequences are MGHRA and YSYEKL. The CDR3 nucleotides are TGCGCCAGCAGCCAAGGGGGGCAGGGTTACGAGCAGTACTTC. It yields the protein CASSQGGQGYEQYF.

This clone was observed once. V usage is TRBV6-5 and J usage is TRBJ1-2; 10 bases match TRBD1. The germline gives CDR1 MNHEY, CDR2 SVGAGI. The CDR3 totals 14 residues. V shed 2 bases and J 6 bases; nucleotides not matched to a gene: 3. Here the CDR3 reads CASSYAGTGDGYTF. CDR3 sequence (DNA): TGTGCCAGCAGTTACGCCGGGACAGGGGATGGCTACACCTTC.

The V and J genes are TRBV30 and TRBJ1-2; 12 positions agree with TRBD1. This CDR3 region has 15 residues. Germline-derived CDR1 and CDR2 are GTSNPN and SVGIG (reference sequence). V was clipped by 0 bases and J by 7 bases; unmatched bases: 6. The CDR3 loop is CAWSVKGQGALGYTF. As DNA, the CDR3 is TGTGCCTGGAGTGTAAAGGGACAGGGGGCGCTTGGCTACACCTTC.

The chain joins TRBV15 to TRBJ1-5, with D possibly being TRBD1 (6 bases). The V end lost 6 bases, the J end lost 6 bases, and 15 bases lay between the germline ends. The CDR3 is 14 residues long. Germline CDR1 LNHNV, CDR2 YYDKDF (reference sequence). The CDR3 here is CATRSDRTGQPQHF. In DNA, the CDR3 is TGTGCCACCAGATCTGACAGGACGGGTCAGCCCCAGCATTTT.

The rearrangement links TRBV7-9 to TRBJ1-5; D ambiguous. Trimming removed 6 bases at V and 5 bases at J, with 11 bases between. The CDR3 totals 13 residues. Germline CDR1 reads SEHNR; CDR2 reads FQNEAQ (reference sequence). CDR3: CASSSMGDQPQHF. CDR3 sequence (DNA): TGTGCCAGCAGTTCTATGGGAGATCAGCCCCAGCATTTT.

V is TRBV7-9 and J is TRBJ1-4; 10 nucleotides line up with TRBD1. The J segment lost 2 bases and the V segment lost 4 bases, leaving 1 base of the junction unmatched. Germline CDR1 is SEHNR and CDR2 is FQNEAQ (reference sequence). The CDR3 totals 15 residues. The CDR3 DNA reads as TGTGCCAGCAGCTCGGGACAGGGGACTAATGAAAAACTGTTTTTT. Translated, it gives CASSSGQGTNEKLFF.

The chain carries TRBV6-5 and TRBJ1-6, with D perhaps TRBD1 (6 bases). Germline CDR1 reads MNHEY; CDR2 reads SVGAGI. The CDR3 is 16 residues long. The V gene lost 2 bases and the J gene lost 2 bases, with 10 bases spanning the gap. The CDR3 spells CASSYRDRPYNSPLHF. The DNA for the CDR3 is TGTGCCAGCAGTTACCGAGACAGGCCCTATAATTCACCCCTCCACTTT.

Only a few counts were recorded for this clone. The chain combines TRBV3-1 (or the pseudogene TRBV3-2) with TRBJ2-2; 9 bases are a match to TRBD2. The trim removed 1 base at V and 9 bases at J, leaving 9 bases unmatched. Germline V gene sequence: CDR1 LGHDT, CDR2 YNNKEL (reference sequence). CDR3 length: 16 amino acids. The CDR3 reads CASSQGAGGQFRELFF. CDR3 sequence (DNA): TGTGCCAGCAGCCAAGGAGCGGGGGGTCAATTTAGGGAGCTGTTTTTT.

Of note for this clone: The sample carries other DNA sequences with the same CDR3. The V call is TRBV7-9, the J call TRBJ1-2; TRBD1 might be the D (5 bases). The CDR3 consists of 12 residues. CDR1 is SEHNR, CDR2 FQNEAQ, per germline (reference sequence). The V end was cut by 3 bases, the J end by 4 bases, with 6 bases between. CDR3 in amino acids: CASSFDSYGYTF. CDR3 coding DNA: TGTGCCAGCAGCTTTGACAGCTATGGCTACACCTTC.

In its sample, this clone was seen once. The gene calls are TRBV9 and TRBJ2-1; D is ambiguous. CDR1 and CDR2 (germline): SGDLS, YYNGEE. Trimming shortened V by 0 bases and J by 10 bases, and 8 bases separated the two germline ends. This CDR3 spans 12 amino acids. The CDR3 spells CASSVAGAEQFF. As DNA, the CDR3 is TGTGCCAGCAGCGTAGCTGGAGCCGAGCAGTTCTTC. The entire variable domain, with the rest obtained from reference TRBV9 and TRBJ2-1, is as follows: DSGVTQTPKHLITATGQRVTLRCSPRSGDLSVYWYQQSLDQGLQFLIQYYNGEERAKGNILERFSAQQFPDLHSELNLSSLELGDSALYFCASSVAGAEQFFGPGTRLTVL.

The CDR3 sequence: CASGQGASVYNGYTF. The CDR3 DNA reads TGTGCCAGCGGACAGGGGGCTTCGGTTTATAATGGCTACACCTTC. The gene calls are TRBV5-4 and TRBJ1-2; 11 bases agree with TRBD1. Unmatched junction bases numbered 11, after V lost 7 bases and J lost 6 bases. The CDR3 totals 15 residues. Germline loops: CDR1 SGHNT, CDR2 YYREEE (reference sequence).

This clone appeared a few times. CDR3 protein: CASSVGRGTMGSPGANVLTF. CDR3 nucleotides: TGTGCCAGCAGCGTAGGAAGAGGGACAATGGGTAGCCCTGGGGCCAACGTCCTGACTTTC. The rearrangement joins TRBV9 to TRBJ2-6, with D possibly TRBD1 on 6 matching bases. CDR1 and CDR2 from the germline V gene are SGDLS and YYNGEE. Trimming cost V 0 bases and J 2 bases, with 21 bases left between them. The CDR3 consists of 20 residues.

This chain uses TRBV7-2 with TRBJ1-1; D unclear. The CDR3 contains 15 residues. The germline V gene encodes CDR1 SGHTA and CDR2 FQGNSA. V dropped 3 bases and J dropped 1 base, with 12 bases sitting between them. Written as DNA, the CDR3 is TGTGCCAGCAGCTTTTATATTAGTCCGAACACTGAAGCTTTCTTT. Translated: CASSFYISPNTEAFF.

The chain employs TRBV6-5 and TRBJ2-2; a weak D match, TRBD1 (7 bases). The CDR3 runs 16 residues. V lost 0 bases and J 4 bases, leaving 12 bases between the germline ends. Germline V gene lookup returns CDR1 MNHEY and CDR2 SVGAGI. The CDR3 reads CASSYSGGDSTGELFF. The DNA of the CDR3 is TGTGCCAGCAGTTACTCCGGAGGGGACAGCACCGGGGAGCTGTTTTTT.

The V and J genes are TRBV3-1 (or the pseudogene TRBV3-2) and TRBJ2-2; tentatively, D is TRBD2 (5 bases). This CDR3 contains 13 residues. CDR1 and CDR2 from the germline V gene are LGHDT and YNNKEL (reference sequence). Between the trimmed V and J ends, which lost 1 base and 6 bases, there was a span of 6 bases. For the CDR3, the DNA is TGTGCCAGCAGCCAAGGGCGGGCCGGGGAGCTGTTTTTT. It translates to CASSQGRAGELFF.

The V and J genes are TRBV12-5 and TRBJ2-1, with 7 bases that match TRBD1. After removal of 4 bases from V and 9 bases from J, the junction contained 9 bases not matched to a gene. Germline CDR1 is LGHNT and CDR2 is FRNRAP. The CDR3 covers 14 residues. CDR3 nucleotides: TGTGCTAGTGGTTACTCGACAGGGTCCGGTGAGCAGTTCTTC. It is translated as CASGYSTGSGEQFF.